The text below deals with one T cell receptor beta chain. Its antigen remains unknown. Looked up from germline, CDR1 is WNHNN and CDR2 is SYGVQD (reference sequence). There are 13 residues in the CDR3. Trimming cost V 4 bases and J 9 bases, with 13 bases left between them. The sample comes from a study of T cell repertoires and leukemia-associated antigens. TCRdb re-called the 5' RACE reads with MiXCR, one entry per CDR3 protein. The profile shows about 15,000 distinct CDR3 sequences, approximately 39% of them singletons. The chain has TRBV10-1 and TRBJ2-1; the D is unclear. Sequenced sample: CD3+ T cells sorted from blood and cultured. The sequence derives from a female donor in good health. The CDR3 here is CASSGDHIGEQFF. CDR3 in DNA: TGCGCCAGCAGTGGGGATCATATAGGTGAGCAGTTCTTC.